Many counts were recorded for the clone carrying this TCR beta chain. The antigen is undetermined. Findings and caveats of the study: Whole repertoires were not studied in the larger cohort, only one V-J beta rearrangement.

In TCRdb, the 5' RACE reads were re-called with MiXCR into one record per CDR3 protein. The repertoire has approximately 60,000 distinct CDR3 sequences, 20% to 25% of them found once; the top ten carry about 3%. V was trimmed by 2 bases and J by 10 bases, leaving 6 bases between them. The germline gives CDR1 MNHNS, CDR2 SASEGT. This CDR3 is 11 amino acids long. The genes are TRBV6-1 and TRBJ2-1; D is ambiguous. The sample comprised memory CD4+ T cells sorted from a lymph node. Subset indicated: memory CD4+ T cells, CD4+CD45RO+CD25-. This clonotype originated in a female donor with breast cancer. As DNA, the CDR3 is TGTGCCAGCAGTGAAATCCGGGAGCAGTTCTTC. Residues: CASSEIREQFF.